This T cell receptor beta chain originates from a study of blood T cell repertoires in COVID-19. About the research overall: Donors in the United States, Italy and Spain gave samples during acute or convalescent COVID-19. PBMCs, B-cell-depleted T cells, or T cells provided the cDNA or gDNA that made up the material.

The CDR3 loop spans 13 amino acids. The V end was cut by 0 bases, the J end by 4 bases, with 3 bases between. CDR1 LNHNV and CDR2 YYDKDF come from the germline V gene (reference sequence). How the authors handled the data: Amplified reference gene primers provided the basis for estimating nucleated cell counts. TCRdb keeps only in-frame clones here, not all; method: immunoSEQ multiplex PCR. That table is the source of V, J and clone size, and D and trimming were worked out from the DNA. The sample includes more than 150,000 clones, almost 90% seen only once; the top ten take about 0.59%. This clone was observed once.

This sequence originates from a man aged 45-65 years with acute or convalescent COVID-19. Sequencing used peripheral blood. This chain uses TRBV15 with TRBJ1-4; D uncertain. The CDR3 sequence is CATSRDYNEKLFF. The CDR3 region has the DNA TGTGCCACCAGCAGAGATTATAATGAAAAACTGTTTTTT.